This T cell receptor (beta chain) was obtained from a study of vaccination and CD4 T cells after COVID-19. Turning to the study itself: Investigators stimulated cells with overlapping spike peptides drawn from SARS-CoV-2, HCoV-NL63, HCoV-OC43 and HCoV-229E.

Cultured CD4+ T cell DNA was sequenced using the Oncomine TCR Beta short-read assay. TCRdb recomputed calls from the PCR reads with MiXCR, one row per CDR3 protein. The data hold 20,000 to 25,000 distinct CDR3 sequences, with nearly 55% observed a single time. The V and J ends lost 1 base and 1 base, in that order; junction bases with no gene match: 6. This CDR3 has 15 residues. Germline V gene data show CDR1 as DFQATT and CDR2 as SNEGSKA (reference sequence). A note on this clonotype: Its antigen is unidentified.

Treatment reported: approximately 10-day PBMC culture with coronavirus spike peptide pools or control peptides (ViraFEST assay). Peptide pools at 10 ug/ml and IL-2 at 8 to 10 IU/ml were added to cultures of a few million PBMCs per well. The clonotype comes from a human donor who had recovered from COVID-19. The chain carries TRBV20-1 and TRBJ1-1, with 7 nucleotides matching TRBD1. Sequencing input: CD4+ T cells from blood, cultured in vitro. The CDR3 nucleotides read TGCAGTGCTAGAGCGCCAGGGACAGCGAACACTGAAGCTTTCTTT. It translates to CSARAPGTANTEAFF.